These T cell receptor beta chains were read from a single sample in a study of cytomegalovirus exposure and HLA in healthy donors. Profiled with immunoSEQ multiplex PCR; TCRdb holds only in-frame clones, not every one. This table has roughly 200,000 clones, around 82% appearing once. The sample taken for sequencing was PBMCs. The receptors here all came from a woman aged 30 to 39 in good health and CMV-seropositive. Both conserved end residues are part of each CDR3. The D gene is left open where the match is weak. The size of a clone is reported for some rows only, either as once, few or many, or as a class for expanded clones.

CDR3 DNA: TGTGCCAGCAGCCCAAGGACTAGCGGGAGTAGGCATGAGCAGTTCTTC
CDR3 protein: CASSPRTSGSRHEQFF
J gene: TRBJ2-1
clone size: .
V gene: TRBV5-4
D gene: TRBD2

CDR3 DNA: TGTGCCAGCAGCCTAAAAAGCGAGCAGTACTTC
CDR3 protein: CASSLKSEQYF
J gene: TRBJ2-7
clone size: few
V gene: TRBV2
D gene: .

CDR3 DNA: TGTGCCAGCAGGTTGGGGGCACAAGAGACCCAGTACTTC
CDR3 protein: CASRLGAQETQYF
J gene: TRBJ2-5
clone size: .
V gene: TRBV7-9
D gene: .

CDR3 DNA: TGTGCCAGCAGCTTCACTCCCAGCGAACAAGAGACCCAGTACTTC
CDR3 protein: CASSFTPSEQETQYF
J gene: TRBJ2-5
clone size: few
V gene: TRBV7-8
D gene: .

CDR3 DNA: TGCAGCGTTGGAGGGATCCAAGAGACCCAGTACTTC
CDR3 protein: CSVGGIQETQYF
J gene: TRBJ2-5
clone size: once
V gene: TRBV29-1
D gene: .

CDR3 DNA: TGTGCCAGTAGTAGCGGGGGGCCCTACAATGAGCAGTTCTTC
CDR3 protein: CASSSGGPYNEQFF
J gene: TRBJ2-1
clone size: .
V gene: TRBV19
D gene: TRBD2

CDR3 DNA: TGTGCCAGCAGCTTAGACAGTTGGAGGGATGGCTACACCTTC
CDR3 protein: CASSLDSWRDGYTF
J gene: TRBJ1-2
clone size: .
V gene: TRBV5-4
D gene: .

CDR3 DNA: TGTGCCAGCAGTGAAGGGACTAGCGGGAGAGGGTACGAGCAGTACTTC
CDR3 protein: CASSEGTSGRGYEQYF
J gene: TRBJ2-7
clone size: .
V gene: TRBV2
D gene: TRBD2

CDR3 DNA: TGTGCCAGCAGAGCTAGCGGGGAGTCCTACAATGAGCAGTTCTTC
CDR3 protein: CASRASGESYNEQFF
J gene: TRBJ2-1
clone size: .
V gene: TRBV6-1
D gene: TRBD2

CDR3 DNA: TGTGCCAGCAGCCCCGTGAACACTGAAGCTTTCTTT
CDR3 protein: CASSPVNTEAFF
J gene: TRBJ1-1
clone size: .
V gene: TRBV7-9
D gene: .

CDR3 DNA: TGTGCCATCGGGGTCGTGGAGGGTACTGAAGCTTTCTTT
CDR3 protein: CAIGVVEGTEAFF
J gene: TRBJ1-1
clone size: .
V gene: TRBV10-3
D gene: .

CDR3 DNA: TGTGCCAGCAGTGAAGCGGGGCAATATAGCAATCAGCCCCAGCATTTT
CDR3 protein: CASSEAGQYSNQPQHF
J gene: TRBJ1-5
clone size: .
V gene: TRBV6-1
D gene: .

CDR3 DNA: TGTGCCTGGAGTGCGGGACTAGCCAATAAAGATACGCAGTATTTT
CDR3 protein: CAWSAGLANKDTQYF
J gene: TRBJ2-3
clone size: .
V gene: TRBV30
D gene: TRBD2

CDR3 DNA: TGTGCCAGCAGGCCCTCAGGTGCCAAAGCTTTCTTT
CDR3 protein: CASRPSGAKAFF
J gene: TRBJ1-1
clone size: .
V gene: TRBV6-5
D gene: .

CDR3 DNA: TGTGCCAGCAGCCCGTCTGGGGGCCCCCCAAAGACCCAGTACTTC
CDR3 protein: CASSPSGGPPKTQYF
J gene: TRBJ2-5
clone size: once
V gene: TRBV7-8
D gene: .

CDR3 DNA: TGTGCCAGCAGTAAAACGCTCGGGGGAAATTCACCCCTCCACTTT
CDR3 protein: CASSKTLGGNSPLHF
J gene: TRBJ1-6
clone size: .
V gene: TRBV27
D gene: .

CDR3 DNA: TGTGCCAGCAGCCCCGGGGGGCTAGCGGGGGCCTACGAGCAGTACTTC
CDR3 protein: CASSPGGLAGAYEQYF
J gene: TRBJ2-7
clone size: .
V gene: TRBV5-5
D gene: TRBD2

CDR3 DNA: TGTGCCAGCAGCTTAGCAGCGGGGGGGTACCAAGAGACCCAGTACTTC
CDR3 protein: CASSLAAGGYQETQYF
J gene: TRBJ2-5
clone size: .
V gene: TRBV7-2
D gene: TRBD2

CDR3 DNA: TGTGCCAGCAGTTACGGGCTAGCGGGCCCCAAGGAGACCCAGTACTTC
CDR3 protein: CASSYGLAGPKETQYF
J gene: TRBJ2-5
clone size: .
V gene: TRBV6-6
D gene: TRBD2

CDR3 DNA: TGTGCCAGCAGCCCCGAGGGGGACACCGGGGAGCTGTTTTTT
CDR3 protein: CASSPEGDTGELFF
J gene: TRBJ2-2
clone size: .
V gene: TRBV7-2
D gene: .

CDR3 DNA: TGTGCCAGCAGCTTGGCGGGGTGGACAGGATCCTACTATGGCTACACCTTC
CDR3 protein: CASSLAGWTGSYYGYTF
J gene: TRBJ1-2
clone size: .
V gene: TRBV5-5
D gene: TRBD1

CDR3 DNA: TGCGCCAGCAGGTGGGGCGGGGACCAAGAGACCCAGTACTTC
CDR3 protein: CASRWGGDQETQYF
J gene: TRBJ2-5
clone size: few
V gene: TRBV5-1
D gene: .

CDR3 DNA: TGTGCCAGCAGCTTACCAGCGGGAGGGTCGGGGGAGCTGTTTTTT
CDR3 protein: CASSLPAGGSGELFF
J gene: TRBJ2-2
clone size: .
V gene: TRBV7-8
D gene: TRBD2

CDR3 DNA: TGTGCCTGGAGCCCAGCGCCGGTTAATGAAAAACTGTTTTTT
CDR3 protein: CAWSPAPVNEKLFF
J gene: TRBJ1-4
clone size: .
V gene: TRBV30
D gene: .

CDR3 DNA: TGTGCCAGCAGCGTGGACAGGGCTGGAAACACCATATATTTT
CDR3 protein: CASSVDRAGNTIYF
J gene: TRBJ1-3
clone size: .
V gene: TRBV11-2
D gene: TRBD1

CDR3 DNA: TGTGCCAGCAGTGGGCACAGACCGATAGCCAAAAACATTCAGTACTTC
CDR3 protein: CASSGHRPIAKNIQYF
J gene: TRBJ2-4
clone size: .
V gene: TRBV28
D gene: .

CDR3 DNA: TGCGCCAGCAGCCAAGAAGAGCGGGGGGCCCCGGATACGCAGTATTTT
CDR3 protein: CASSQEERGAPDTQYF
J gene: TRBJ2-3
clone size: few
V gene: TRBV4-1
D gene: TRBD2

CDR3 DNA: TGTGCCAGCAGTTTAGCCCCCGACAGGGGCTCTGGAAACACCATATATTTT
CDR3 protein: CASSLAPDRGSGNTIYF
J gene: TRBJ1-3
clone size: few
V gene: TRBV28
D gene: TRBD1